The entry below gives a single T cell receptor (beta chain) sequence along with its context. Its antigen remains unidentified. The CDR3 runs 14 residues. Germline CDR1 and CDR2: LNHNV and YYDKDF (reference sequence). V dropped 0 bases and J dropped 8; count of bases not matched to a gene: 2. This specimen comes from a study of T cell responses to AZD1222 COVID-19 vaccine. General study points: Once two AZD1222 doses were given, Spike-specific TCR breadth and depth went up. Mapped onto spike, vaccine-associated CD4 TCRs spanned it and were dominant at 160-218 and 743-854. Clonal diversity was possibly underestimated, and the donors were mostly white British, with more females.

Repertoires were generated with immunoSEQ multiplex PCR, while TCRdb's copy carries only in-frame clones and drops some. The data show approximately 140,000 clones, with 90% seen just once and 3.4% held by the top ten. Source: peripheral blood, taken on day 0 of AZD1222 vaccination. This rearrangement joins TRBV15 to TRBJ2-1, with 9 bases aligning to TRBD1. This TCR was sampled from an adult in good health. The CDR3 loop reads CATSREGQGHEQFF. CDR3 nucleotide sequence: TGTGCCACCAGCAGAGAGGGACAGGGCCATGAGCAGTTCTTC.